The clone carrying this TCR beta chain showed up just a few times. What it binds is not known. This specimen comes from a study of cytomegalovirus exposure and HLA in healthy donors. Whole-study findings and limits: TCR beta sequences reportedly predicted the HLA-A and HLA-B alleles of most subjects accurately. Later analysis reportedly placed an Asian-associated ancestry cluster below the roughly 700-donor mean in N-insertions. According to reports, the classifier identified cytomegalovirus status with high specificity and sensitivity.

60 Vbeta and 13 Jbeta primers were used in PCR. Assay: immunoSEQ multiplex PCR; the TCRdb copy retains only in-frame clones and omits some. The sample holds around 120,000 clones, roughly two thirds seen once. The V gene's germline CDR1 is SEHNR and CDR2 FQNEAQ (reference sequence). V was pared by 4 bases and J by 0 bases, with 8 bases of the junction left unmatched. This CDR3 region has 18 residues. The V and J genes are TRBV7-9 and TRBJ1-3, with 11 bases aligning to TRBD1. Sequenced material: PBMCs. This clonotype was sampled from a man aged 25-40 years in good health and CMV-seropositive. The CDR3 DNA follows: TGTGCCAGCAGCTGGGGACAGGGGGTTGGAAACTCTGGAAACACCATATATTTT. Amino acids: CASSWGQGVGNSGNTIYF.